The sequence of this T cell receptor beta chain was determined in a study of blood T cell repertoires in COVID-19. Turning to the study itself: Nucleic acid was either cDNA or gDNA, and it came from T cells, B-cell-depleted T cells, or PBMCs.

This CDR3 is 12 amino acids long. The germline V and J ends were trimmed by 2 bases and 8 bases, with 7 bases remaining between them. Germline CDR1 MNHEY, CDR2 SVGEGT. Assay: immunoSEQ multiplex PCR; the TCRdb copy retains only in-frame clones and omits some. The profile shows about 380,000 clones, 85% of them singletons. Sequencing input: peripheral blood. The chain has TRBV6-2 or TRBV6-3 and TRBJ2-1; D unclear. The TCR originated in a woman aged 18-35 years with acute or convalescent COVID-19. DNA for the CDR3: TGTGCCAGCAGTTACCCAGGCTATGAGCAGTTCTTC. Translation: CASSYPGYEQFF.